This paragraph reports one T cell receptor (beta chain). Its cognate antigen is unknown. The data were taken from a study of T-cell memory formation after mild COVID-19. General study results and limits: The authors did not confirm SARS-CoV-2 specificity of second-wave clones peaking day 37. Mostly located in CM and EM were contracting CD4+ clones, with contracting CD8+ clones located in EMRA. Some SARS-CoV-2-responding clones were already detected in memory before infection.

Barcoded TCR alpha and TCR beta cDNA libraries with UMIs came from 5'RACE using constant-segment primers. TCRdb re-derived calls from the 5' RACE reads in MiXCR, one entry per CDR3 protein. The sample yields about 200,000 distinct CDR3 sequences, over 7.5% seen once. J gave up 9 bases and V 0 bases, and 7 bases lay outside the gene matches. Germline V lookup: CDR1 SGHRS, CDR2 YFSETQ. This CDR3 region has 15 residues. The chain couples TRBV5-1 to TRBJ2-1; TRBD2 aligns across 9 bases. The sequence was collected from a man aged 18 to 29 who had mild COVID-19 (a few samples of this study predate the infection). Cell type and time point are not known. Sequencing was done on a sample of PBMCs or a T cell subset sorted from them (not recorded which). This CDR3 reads CASSLDASGKGEQFF. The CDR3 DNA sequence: TGCGCCAGCAGCTTGGATGCTAGCGGGAAGGGTGAGCAGTTCTTC. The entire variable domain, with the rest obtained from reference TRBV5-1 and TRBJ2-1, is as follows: KAGVTQTPRYLIKTRGQQVTLSCSPISGHRSVSWYQQTPGQGLQFLFEYFSETQRNKGNFPGRFSGRQFSNSRSEMNVSTLELGDSALYLCASSLDASGKGEQFFGPGTRLTVL.